This entry describes one T cell receptor beta chain. Its recognized antigen is unknown. A much more abundant neighbour one base away suggests this may be a read error. Amplification of TCR beta CDR3 regions was carried out from RNA transcripts. For the first round of RT-PCR on the TCR CDR3, the HTBI primer set was used together with the Qiagen OneStep RT-PCR kit. The libraries were constructed in a second round of multiplex PCR and then size-selected and purified. Sequencing of the libraries was done on an Illumina HiSeq2000 using paired-end 100 bp reads. The original methods were these. SOAPnuke was used to process the raw data, throwing out any read that contained adapters or uncalled bases, had a mean Phred below 15, or lacked an exact constant-primer or identifier match. High-quality paired reads were merged using COPE v1.2.5, and each unique nucleotide sequence was defined as a clonotype. Clonotypes were aligned to IMGT TRBV, TRBD and TRBJ reference segments using MiTCR v1.1. The analysis included only V-J combinations with a frequency above 0.0001, which together covered 99% to 99.2% of the repertoires. A TCS score was defined as the ratio of F50 (clonal expansion) to E x V (chaos), with BLOSUM62-based TCRdist applied between CDR3 peptides within each V-J. Welch's t-statistics and random forest reduced 500 to 650 V-J features to 10 to 15, which were used in a naive Bayes classifier (R e1071). The similarity between thyroid and blood repertoires was quantified using the Morisita-Horn index. TCRdb ran its own pipeline on the public reads, namely fastp trimming at Q25 and MiXCR clone calling, and kept in-frame beta chains. Each CDR3 protein appears once, grouped with its most common genes and DNA. These V and J calls rely on TCRdb rather than the paper's analysis. Within this sample are 490,000 or so distinct CDR3 sequences, with roughly 45% of them counted one time only. 44% of the sample belongs to the ten largest clones.

Reading the germline V gene gives CDR1 MRHNA and CDR2 SNTAGT. At the junction V is shortened by 2 bases and J by 7 bases, with 11 bases in between. The CDR3, cysteine through phenylalanine, is 13 amino acids long. Only CDR3 DNA is held: 39 bases, read in frame from base 1. The study excluded patients with uncontrolled infections, other autoimmune diseases, pregnancy or lactation. Diagnoses were established on the basis of clinical symptoms, serum thyroxine and TRAb, thyroid ultrasound, and orbital computed tomography. Total RNA was extracted using Trizol reagent, and RNA quality was assessed on an Agilent 2100 Bioanalyzer. This sample was taken from a study of T cells in Graves' hyperthyroidism and ophthalmopathy (dated by TCRdb to about 2019). About the investigation overall: To identify TCR V-J signatures that set the groups apart, the researchers used a discovery cohort of about a hundred patients, made up of under 45 with Graves' ophthalmopathy and approximately 57 with stable Graves' hyperthyroidism. Whether ophthalmopathy could be predicted prospectively was tested in an independent validation cohort made up of under 20 hyperthyroidism patients plus 17 patients who later progressed to ophthalmopathy. The 100 discovery patients were divided at random into training and test sets in a 7:3 ratio. The study also compared thyroid tissue and blood T-cell repertoires from roughly 6 Graves' hyperthyroidism patients. After blood sampling, hyperthyroidism patients were treated with methimazole at a starting dose of 30 mg daily, and ophthalmopathy patients were treated with high-dose intravenous methylprednisolone. The paper reports TCR Vbeta CDR3 sequencing of approximately 130 peripheral blood samples: 43 ophthalmopathy, roughly 74 hyperthyroidism and around 17 progressor patients.

Findings and caveats that apply to the study as a whole: No statistical method was used to fix the sample size in advance, and group allocation was not hidden from the investigators. During validation, the model predicted progression to ophthalmopathy a median of around 6 months ahead of onset, with roughly 65% sensitivity and almost 75% specificity. A model built on a 13 V-J signature distinguished ophthalmopathy from stable hyperthyroidism, reaching 85% to 90% sensitivity and around 81% specificity in cross-validation and 80%/75% in testing. Most expanded thyroid clonotypes (frequency above 0.001) were also found in blood, which suggests that blood repertoires may mirror thyroid immune responses.

The clonotype comes from an adult woman with Graves' disease, either hyperthyroidism or ophthalmopathy (not recorded which). The sequenced material came from peripheral blood or thyroid tissue (not recorded which). The chain employs TRBV6-4 and TRBJ1-2; the D gene remains uncertain. CDR3 sequence: CASSDSFESGYTF. The DNA is TGTGCCAGCAGTGACAGTTTCGAGTCTGGCTACACCTTC.